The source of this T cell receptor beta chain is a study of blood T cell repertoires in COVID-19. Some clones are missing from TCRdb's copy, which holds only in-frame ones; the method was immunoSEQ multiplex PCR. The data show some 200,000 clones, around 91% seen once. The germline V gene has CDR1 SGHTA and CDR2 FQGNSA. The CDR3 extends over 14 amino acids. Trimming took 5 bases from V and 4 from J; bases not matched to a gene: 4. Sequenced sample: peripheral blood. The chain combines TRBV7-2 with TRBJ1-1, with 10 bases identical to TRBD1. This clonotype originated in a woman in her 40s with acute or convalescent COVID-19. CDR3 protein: CASSRDRGSTEAFF. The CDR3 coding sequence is TGTGCCAGCAGCCGGGACAGGGGAAGCACTGAAGCTTTCTTT.